One and the same sample provided the 27 T cell receptor beta chains below, sequenced in a study of blood T cell repertoires in COVID-19. Sequencing was performed with immunoSEQ multiplex PCR; in TCRdb, only in-frame clones are kept and a portion is missing. The sample holds nearly 15,000 clones; 70% to 75% are singletons and the top ten take about 13%. The sequenced sample was peripheral blood. The receptors come from a man in his sixties with acute or convalescent COVID-19.

The chain carries TRBV18 and TRBJ1-5, with a weak D call TRBD1 (6 bases). Germline loops: CDR1 KGHSH, CDR2 LQKENI. With 3 bases removed from V and 11 bases from J, the gap between germline ends came to 17 bases. This CDR3 has 14 residues. The CDR3 is CASSPDGPGQSQHF. CDR3 nucleotides: TGTGCCAGCTCACCGGACGGGCCAGGACAGTCCCAGCATTTT.

The chain joins TRBV4-1 to TRBJ2-5; D perhaps matches TRBD1 (6 bases). Germline V gene sequence: CDR1 MGHRA, CDR2 YSYEKL. Trimming left V 1 base short and J 1 base short, with 13 bases between. The CDR3 extends over 16 amino acids. The CDR3 is CASSQAGQGIQETQYF. CDR3 nucleotide sequence: TGCGCCAGCAGCCAAGCCGGTCAGGGGATCCAAGAGACCCAGTACTTC.

V is TRBV5-1 and J is TRBJ2-7; 8 positions agree with TRBD1. CDR3 length equals 17 residues. The germline V gene has CDR1 SGHRS and CDR2 YFSETQ. Trimming took 4 bases from V and 3 from J; bases not matched to a gene: 15. CDR3 amino acids: CASSPLGQGTAYYEQYF. DNA of the CDR3: TGCGCCAGCAGCCCGCTCGGACAGGGAACGGCTTACTACGAGCAGTACTTC.

V gene TRBV10-3 combines with J gene TRBJ1-4, with TRBD1 as a possible D gene (6 bases). Germline V gives CDR1 ENHRY, CDR2 SYGVKD. This CDR3 is 13 amino acids long. The V gene lost 6 bases and the J gene lost 6 bases, with 11 bases spanning the gap. CDR3 in amino acids: CAISRGRDEKLFF. The CDR3 DNA follows: TGTGCCATCAGCAGGGGTCGGGATGAAAAACTGTTTTTT.

The V and J genes are TRBV30 and TRBJ1-1, with 8 bases identical to TRBD1. V lost 2 bases, J lost 3 bases, and 5 bases stayed unmatched. Germline V gene sequence: CDR1 GTSNPN, CDR2 SVGIG (reference sequence). The CDR3 extends over 14 amino acids. The DNA of the CDR3 is TGTGCCTGGAGTCCGGGACAGGAATACACTGAAGCTTTCTTT. Translation gives CAWSPGQEYTEAFF. The whole variable domain, filled in from reference TRBV30 and TRBJ1-1, reads SQTIHQWPATLVQPVGSPLSLECTVEGTSNPNLYWYRQAAGRGLQLLFYSVGIGQISSEVPQNLSASRPQDRQFILSSKKLLLSDSGFYLCAWSPGQEYTEAFFGQGTRLTVV.

The rearrangement uses TRBV5-4 and TRBJ2-1; 11 bases match TRBD2. Looked up from germline, CDR1 is SGHNT and CDR2 is YYREEE (reference sequence). V shed 4 bases, J shed 5 bases, and the junction held 5 bases outside the gene matches. The CDR3 is 15 residues long. The DNA for the CDR3 is TGTGCCAGCAGCCTACCTAGCGGGGGGAACAATGAGCAGTTCTTC. It encodes CASSLPSGGNNEQFF.

The chain links TRBV28 to TRBJ1-5; 8 positions agree with TRBD1. The V gene end was trimmed by 5 bases and the J gene end by 3 bases; junction bases not matched to a gene: 6. The germline V gene encodes CDR1 MDHEN and CDR2 SYDVKM. CDR3 length: 15 amino acids. The CDR3 DNA reads TGTGCCAGCAGTCCCTGGACAGGGAACAATCAGCCCCAGCATTTT. Translating it yields CASSPWTGNNQPQHF. The full variable domain, with the rest looked up from reference TRBV28 and TRBJ1-5, is DVKVTQSSRYLVKRTGEKVFLECVQDMDHENMFWYRQDPGLGLRLIYFSYDVKMKEKGDIPEGYSVSREKKERFSLILESASTNQTSMYLCASSPWTGNNQPQHFGDGTRLSIL.

The chain recombines TRBV6-2 or TRBV6-3 with TRBJ2-1, with D hard to call. Germline V gene lookup returns CDR1 MNHEY and CDR2 SVGEGT. The CDR3 loop spans 11 amino acids. V was shortened by 4 bases and J by 5 bases, with 3 bases between the two germline ends. The CDR3 nucleotides read TGTGCCAGCAGTTCCAACAATGAGCAGTTCTTC. Its translation: CASSSNNEQFF.

In this sample, this clone turned up a few times. This chain joins TRBV14 and TRBJ1-2; 7 bases align to TRBD1. Germline V CDR1 and CDR2: SGHDN, FVKESK. The J segment lost 3 bases and the V segment lost 4 bases, leaving 8 bases of the junction unmatched. The CDR3 spans 15 residues. The CDR3 here is CASSRIGTDYYGYTF. The CDR3 DNA reads as TGTGCCAGCAGCCGGATCGGGACAGACTACTATGGCTACACCTTC.

A single count supports this clone. The V call is TRBV15, the J call TRBJ1-5; the D gene is possibly TRBD1 (5 bases). The V gene's germline CDR1 is LNHNV and CDR2 YYDKDF (reference sequence). The CDR3 is 15 amino acids. V was shortened by 4 bases and J by 3 bases, with 13 bases between the two germline ends. The CDR3 here is CATSTDKGLNQPQHF. The DNA for the CDR3 is TGTGCCACCAGCACGGACAAGGGCCTCAATCAGCCCCAGCATTTT.

The chain uses TRBV9 and TRBJ1-1; the D gene is possibly TRBD1 (6 bases). Germline lookup yields CDR1 SGDLS and CDR2 YYNGEE. The CDR3 totals 13 residues. Trimming pared 5 bases from V and 1 base from J, leaving 9 bases between. DNA of the CDR3: TGTGCCAGCAGTGCGACAGGGAACACTGAAGCTTTCTTT. Protein sequence: CASSATGNTEAFF.

This chain uses TRBV12-3 or TRBV12-4 with TRBJ1-1; 7 bases fit TRBD1. This CDR3 spans 12 amino acids. The junction had 2 bases not matched to a gene; V was cut back by 5 bases and J by 5 bases. The CDR3 DNA sequence: TGTGCCAGCAGTACAGGGGTAACTGAAGCTTTCTTT. This gives the protein CASSTGVTEAFF.

The rearrangement links TRBV19 to TRBJ1-5; no clear D. V dropped 5 bases and J dropped 5 bases, with 16 bases sitting between them. CDR1 is LNHDA, CDR2 SQIVND, per germline (reference sequence). This CDR3 contains 15 residues. The CDR3 coding sequence is TGTGCCAGTAGTCCTCCGGAGGGAGTTGATCAGCCCCAGCATTTT. Its translation is CASSPPEGVDQPQHF.

The rearrangement links TRBV18 to TRBJ1-2, with D maybe TRBD1 (5 bases). V was trimmed by 6 bases and J by 2 bases, leaving 13 bases between them. This CDR3 is 14 amino acids long. From germline, CDR1 is KGHSH and CDR2 LQKENI. The CDR3 reads CASSPVGGNYGYTF. The CDR3 DNA sequence: TGTGCCAGCTCCCCCGTTGGGGGGAACTATGGCTACACCTTC.

This chain uses TRBV2 with TRBJ2-1; 8 bases agree with TRBD2. The CDR3 is 16 residues long. V lost 1 base to trimming and J lost 1 base; unmatched junction nucleotides: 3. Germline CDR1 is SNHLY and CDR2 is FYNNEI. In DNA, the CDR3 is TGTGCCAGCAGTGAAGTGCGGGGGGTGTCCTACAATGAGCAGTTCTTC. It specifies CASSEVRGVSYNEQFF.

The genes are TRBV19 and TRBJ2-7, with 7 bases identical to TRBD1. Germline lookup yields CDR1 LNHDA and CDR2 SQIVND (reference sequence). V was pared by 4 bases and J by 1 base, with 10 bases of the junction left unmatched. This CDR3 contains 16 residues. CDR3 protein: CASSKLVGGWSYEQYF. CDR3 DNA: TGTGCCAGTAGTAAACTGGTAGGGGGCTGGTCCTACGAGCAGTACTTC. The whole variable domain, remainder taken from reference TRBV19 and TRBJ2-7, is DGGITQSPKYLFRKEGQNVTLSCEQNLNHDAMYWYRQDPGQGLRLIYYSQIVNDFQKGDIAEGYSVSREKKESFPLTVTSAQKNPTAFYLCASSKLVGGWSYEQYFGPGTRLTVT.

CDR3 coding DNA: TGCGCCAGCAGCGCCCCCCTAGCGGGGGGCGCTACGGAGGGTGGGGAGCAGTTCTTC. It specifies CASSAPLAGGATEGGEQFF. The chain couples TRBV5-1 to TRBJ2-1; 11 nucleotides agree with TRBD2. CDR1 and CDR2 from the germline V gene are SGHRS and YFSETQ. V trimming: 4 bases; J trimming: 10 bases; junction bases outside the gene matches: 22. The CDR3 is 19 amino acids.

This clone came up a few times. CDR3 loop: CASSLGVDTEAFF. CDR3 DNA sequence: TGTGCCAGCAGTCTAGGGGTCGACACTGAAGCTTTCTTT. The rearrangement uses TRBV6-6 and TRBJ1-1; a weak D match, TRBD1 (5 bases). CDR3 length: 13 residues. Per germline, CDR1 MNHNY and CDR2 SVGAGI (reference sequence). V was trimmed by 5 bases and J by 3 bases, leaving 10 bases between them.

This clone was observed a few times. The chain uses TRBV3-1 (or the pseudogene TRBV3-2) and TRBJ1-1; D remains unclear. This CDR3 is 17 amino acids long. V was clipped by 0 bases and J by 0 bases, with 14 bases between them. Looked up from germline, CDR1 is LGHDT and CDR2 is YNNKEL (reference sequence). The CDR3 loop reads CASSQDSSGTLNTEAFF. CDR3 nucleotides: TGTGCCAGCAGCCAAGATTCGTCAGGAACCTTGAACACTGAAGCTTTCTTT.

CDR3 sequence: CADQGPSYEQYF. CDR3 coding DNA: TGTGCAGACCAGGGCCCATCCTACGAGCAGTACTTC. The J gene is TRBJ2-7, the V gene TRBV2; tentative D call: TRBD1 (5 bases). Germline values: CDR1 SNHLY, CDR2 FYNNEI. The CDR3 contains 12 residues.

This chain links TRBV19 with TRBJ1-6; D perhaps matches TRBD1 (6 bases). Germline-derived CDR1 and CDR2 are LNHDA and SQIVND (reference sequence). CDR3 length: 14 amino acids. Trimming shortened V by 5 bases and J by 7 bases, and 12 bases separated the two germline ends. CDR3 residues: CASSVTGRNSPLHF. The CDR3 coding sequence is TGTGCCAGTAGTGTGACAGGCCGGAATTCACCCCTCCACTTT.

V usage is TRBV6-2 or TRBV6-3 and J usage is TRBJ2-1; TRBD2 matches 11 bases. The CDR3 sequence is 16 residues long. V lost 6 bases and J lost 4; bases outside the gene matches: 8. From germline, CDR1 is MNHEY and CDR2 SVGEGT. The CDR3 spells CASSRIAGGLYNEQFF. CDR3 coding DNA: TGTGCCAGCAGCCGAATAGCGGGAGGGTTATACAATGAGCAGTTCTTC.

This rearrangement joins TRBV25-1 to TRBJ2-1, with a possible D match to TRBD1 (6 bases). The CDR3 length is 14 residues. Germline lookup yields CDR1 MGHDK and CDR2 SYGVNS. V was pared by 1 base and J by 10 bases, with 14 bases between. The CDR3 reads CASSESGEWEEQFF. In DNA form, the CDR3 reads TGTGCCAGCAGTGAATCAGGGGAGTGGGAGGAGCAGTTCTTC.

This clone was detected once. The chain carries TRBV15 and TRBJ2-3; D not resolved. Trimming took off 3 bases at V and 4 bases at J, with 5 bases between the two ends. The germline CDR1 and CDR2 sequences are LNHNV and YYDKDF (reference sequence). The CDR3 consists of 12 residues. The CDR3 spells CATSRSSDTQYF. The CDR3 coding sequence is TGTGCCACCAGCAGGTCATCAGATACGCAGTATTTT.

The chain couples TRBV6-5 to TRBJ1-1; D remains unclear. This CDR3 is 13 amino acids long. Germline loops: CDR1 MNHEY, CDR2 SVGAGI. Trimming removed 8 bases at V and 1 base at J, with 11 bases between. Here the CDR3 DNA reads TGTGCCAGCTATCTCGTCGGGAACACTGAAGCTTTCTTT. Its translation is CASYLVGNTEAFF.

This clone showed up just once. The gene calls are TRBV7-9 and TRBJ2-1; 10 nucleotides match TRBD2. Germline V gives CDR1 SEHNR, CDR2 FQNEAQ (reference sequence). V lost 8 bases, J lost 6 bases, and 13 bases stayed unmatched. The CDR3 has 16 residues. CDR3 nucleotides: TGTGCCAGCTCAAAGCGGGGGGGCGTTTCTGCCAATGAGCAGTTCTTC. This encodes CASSKRGGVSANEQFF. Combining the CDR3 with reference TRBV7-9 and TRBJ2-1 gives the whole variable domain DTGVSQNPRHKITKRGQNVTFRCDPISEHNRLYWYRQTLGQGPEFLTYFQNEAQLEKSRLLSDRFSAERPKGSFSTLEIQRTEQGDSAMYLCASSKRGGVSANEQFFGPGTRLTVL.

This clone occurred a few times. The gene calls are TRBV15 and TRBJ2-1; 9 bases match TRBD1. Germline V gives CDR1 LNHNV, CDR2 YYDKDF (reference sequence). The CDR3 is 14 residues long. The J segment lost 9 bases and the V segment lost 0 bases, leaving 3 bases of the junction unmatched. CDR3: CATSREQGATEQFF. CDR3 DNA: TGTGCCACCAGCAGAGAACAGGGGGCAACTGAGCAGTTCTTC.